Shown below are 30 T cell receptor beta chains from a single sample sequenced in a study of tumor-infiltrating lymphocytes in primary liver carcinoma. DNA and RNA were both co-extracted from approximately 20-30 mg of bulk tissue that had not been sorted. From about 530 ng total RNA, TCR beta cDNA was generated with a primer in the constant region. Researchers made the TCR beta libraries by running three nested multiplex PCR rounds with slightly modified ARM-PCR. The first two PCR rounds, roughly 10 cycles each, used TRBV1-TRBV30 forward primers and a C-beta reverse primer. A single record per CDR3 protein comes from TCRdb applying MiXCR to the multiplex PCR reads. This table holds 90,000 to 150,000 distinct CDR3 sequences, about 59% found once. Sequencing was carried out using liver tumor tissue from sampling region 1. Subset described: tumor region T1, superior pole. All receptors come from a woman aged 60-75 years with primary liver carcinoma and hepatitis B virus infection.

This clonotype was seen at least ten times. This rearrangement joins TRBV4-2 to TRBJ1-5, with D tentatively TRBD1 (5 bases). V was clipped by 0 bases and J by 5 bases, with 14 bases between them. This CDR3 comprises 16 residues. The germline V gene encodes CDR1 LGHNA and CDR2 YNFKEQ. The CDR3 nucleotides are TGTGCCAGCAGCCAAGATGGTGGGGCTCCCGATCAGCCCCAGCATTTT. This translates into CASSQDGGAPDQPQHF.

For this clonotype: The junction and the germline gene differ at one end; a read error may be behind it. The chain combines TRBV11-2 with TRBJ2-2; D ambiguous. Germline V gives CDR1 SGHAT, CDR2 FQNNGV. This CDR3 contains 14 residues. The DNA for the CDR3 is TGTGCCAGCAGCATCTCCGCGAATACCGGGGAGCTGTTTTTT. Amino acids: CASSISANTGELFF.

As regards this clonotype: At one boundary the junction diverges from the germline segment, which might be a read error. The genes are TRBV28 and TRBJ2-3, with 7 bases fitting TRBD2. The CDR3 spans 15 residues. Germline V CDR1 and CDR2: MDHEN, SYDVKM. CDR3 coding DNA: TGTGCCAGCAGTCGAGAGCGGGGAGACACAGGTACGCAGTATTTT. Protein: CASSRERGDTGTQYF.

The chain carries TRBV13 and TRBJ2-1; D ambiguous. Germline V gene data show CDR1 as PRHDT and CDR2 as FYEKMQ (reference sequence). The ends were cut back, 1 base at V and 2 bases at J, with 3 bases in the middle. This CDR3 comprises 13 residues. In DNA, the CDR3 is TGTGCCAGCAGCTTAGAGGCCTACAATGAGCAGTTCTTC. This encodes CASSLEAYNEQFF.

Concerning this clonotype: At one boundary the junction diverges from the germline segment, which might be a read error. The chain recombines TRBV11-3 with TRBJ2-1; a weak D match, TRBD2 (7 bases). From germline, CDR1 is SGHNT and CDR2 YENEEA. The CDR3 runs to 17 residues. The DNA for the CDR3 is TGTGCCAACAGCTCCCGGGGGGCGCGGACCATGGGCGATGAGCAATTCTTC. Protein product: CANSSRGARTMGDEQFF.

This clonotype was observed a handful of times. The chain is built from TRBV10-3 and TRBJ1-2; no definite D call. CDR1 is ENHRY, CDR2 SYGVKD, per germline. The CDR3 has 13 residues. Trimming cost V 2 bases and J 4 bases, with 8 bases left between them. CDR3 nucleotides: TGTGCCATCAGTGAGAAGGGCGGCTATGGCTACACCTTC. Translated, it gives CAISEKGGYGYTF.

This chain uses TRBV24-1 with TRBJ2-3, with 12 nucleotides matching TRBD1. The CDR3 is 16 residues long. The J segment lost 2 bases and the V segment lost 6 bases, leaving 5 bases of the junction unmatched. Germline-derived CDR1 and CDR2 are KGHDR and SFDVKD. As DNA, the CDR3 is TGTGCCACCAGTAAGGGGACAGGGGGCACCACAGATACGCAGTATTTT. Translating it yields CATSKGTGGTTDTQYF.

Details on this clonotype: One junction end does not reproduce the germline sequence, and a read error may be involved. This chain connects TRBV11-3 to TRBJ2-1, with 9 bases identical to TRBD2. The CDR3 runs 15 residues. CDR1 is SGHNT and CDR2 is YENEEA in the germline V gene. The CDR3 is CASGLGASGKPEQFF. Written as DNA, the CDR3 is TGTGCCAGCGGCTTAGGAGCTAGCGGGAAGCCTGAGCAGTTCTTC.

This clonotype was observed many times. The chain combines TRBV6-5 with TRBJ2-2, with 7 bases identical to TRBD1. V dropped 4 bases and J dropped 6; count of bases not matched to a gene: 14. The CDR3 loop spans 17 amino acids. Germline CDR1 is MNHEY and CDR2 is SVGAGI. CDR3 residues: CASSFRRTRGIPGELFF. Written as DNA, the CDR3 is TGTGCCAGCAGTTTCCGACGCACCAGGGGGATACCCGGGGAGCTGTTTTTT.

This clonotype was seen a few times. This may come from a read error, since a much larger clone is one base off. The V gene is TRBV6-5, the J gene TRBJ2-1; 8 nucleotides match TRBD2. CDR1 and CDR2 from the germline V gene are MNHEY and SVGAGI. The CDR3 consists of 16 residues. The J segment lost 2 bases and the V segment lost 7 bases, leaving 10 bases of the junction unmatched. This chain's CDR3 is CASNRAGGPTYNEQFF. Written as DNA, the CDR3 is TGTGCCAGCAATAGGGCGGGAGGCCCAACCTACAATGAGCAGTTCTTC.

This clonotype was seen ten or more times. The gene calls are TRBV12-3 or TRBV12-4 and TRBJ2-5; D might be TRBD2 (5 bases). Trimming pared 7 bases from V and 1 base from J, leaving 10 bases between. This CDR3 comprises 13 residues. As DNA, the CDR3 is TGTGCCAGCACCCGACGGGGCCAAGAGACCCAGTACTTC. Amino acids: CASTRRGQETQYF.

This clonotype appeared many times. The J gene is TRBJ1-5, the V gene TRBV6-6; TRBD1 agrees at 9 bases. The J segment lost 1 base and the V segment lost 8 bases, leaving 12 bases of the junction unmatched. The CDR3 spans 17 residues. Germline assignment: CDR1 MNHNY and CDR2 SVGAGI (reference sequence). The CDR3: CASHWTGDPGSNQPQHF. The CDR3 coding sequence is TGTGCCAGCCACTGGACAGGGGACCCAGGGAGCAATCAGCCCCAGCATTTT.

This clonotype was found once. The junction departs from germline at one end; a sequencing error may be responsible. The rearrangement uses TRBV29-1 and TRBJ2-2; the match to TRBD2 covers 8 bases. CDR3 length: 15 amino acids. In germline, CDR1 is SQVTM, CDR2 ANQGSEA. CDR3 sequence (DNA): TGCAGCATTTTAGTTAGCGGGGCGAACACTGGGGAGCTGTTTTTT. It yields the protein CSILVSGANTGELFF.

Comments on this clonotype: Because it lacks the conserved phenylalanine or tryptophan at the end, this CDR3 is likely a read error. The CDR3 spells CASTLGRKEQFY. The CDR3 DNA is TGTGCCAGCACCCTGGGACGGAAAGAGCAGTTCTAC. This chain joins TRBV11-2 and TRBJ2-1; D tentatively fits TRBD1 or TRBD2 (5 bases each). Looked up from germline, CDR1 is SGHAT and CDR2 is FQNNGV. CDR3 size: 12 residues. V gave up 7 bases and J gave up 10 bases, with 14 bases separating them.

The chain recombines TRBV12-3 or TRBV12-4 with TRBJ2-5, with 7 bases fitting TRBD2. The V gene end was trimmed by 7 bases and the J gene end by 5 bases; junction bases not matched to a gene: 22. The CDR3 has 18 residues. The DNA of the CDR3 is TGTGCCAGCACTAACGTGGAGACTAGAGGGAGGGCCTGGGAGACCCAGTACTTC. It codes for CASTNVETRGRAWETQYF.

With respect to this clonotype: The junction departs from germline at one end; a sequencing error may be responsible. The CDR3 reads CASSLMRGGTDTRCF. The CDR3 DNA reads TGTGCCAGCAGCCTAATGCGGGGGGGCACAGATACGCGGTGTTTT. The chain links TRBV11-2 to TRBJ2-3; 9 nucleotides match TRBD2. CDR1 and CDR2 from the germline V gene are SGHAT and FQNNGV. The CDR3 length is 15 residues.

A remark on this clonotype: At one boundary the junction diverges from the germline segment, which might be a read error. The rearrangement joins TRBV6-6 to TRBJ2-1; the D call may be TRBD1 or TRBD2 (6 bases each). Germline V CDR1 and CDR2: MNHNY, SVGAGI (reference sequence). The CDR3 sequence is 17 residues long. The CDR3 nucleotides read TGTGCCAGCAGTTACTCGGTGTCATCGGGGGCGCATAATGAGCAATCCTTC. Its protein is CASSYSVSSGAHNEQSF.

This clonotype appeared once. Its ends do not fully match the called genes, so a read error is possible. The V and J genes are TRBV11-3 and TRBJ1-1; weak D call: TRBD1 (5 bases). Germline CDR1 reads SGHNT; CDR2 reads YENEEA. This CDR3 is built from 16 residues. The CDR3 nucleotides are TGTGCCAGTAGCTTACGACAGCGGGGTTTGGACACTGAAGCTTTCTTT. Its protein is CASSLRQRGLDTEAFF.

This clonotype was counted between two and nine times. The rearrangement links TRBV25-1 to TRBJ2-1; D unclear. Germline V lookup: CDR1 MGHDK, CDR2 SYGVNS. The ends were cut back, 3 bases at V and 1 base at J, with 7 bases in the middle. This CDR3 spans 14 amino acids. The CDR3 bases are TGTGCCAGCAGTGAGGGTCTTTCCTACAATGAGCAGTTCTTC. It is translated as CASSEGLSYNEQFF.

Many counts were recorded for this clonotype. Germline is not matched at one junction end, which may reflect a read error. The chain has TRBV10-3 and TRBJ1-5; D is uncertain. The CDR3 spans 14 residues. CDR1 and CDR2 from the germline V gene are ENHRY and SYGVKD. CDR3 nucleotides: TGTGCCATCGCAGAGACTACAGTCAATCTGCCCCAGCATTTT. This gives the protein CAIAETTVNLPQHF.

V is TRBV11-2 and J is TRBJ2-1, with a weak D call TRBD2 (5 bases). Deletions cut 0 bases from V and 14 bases from J, with 26 bases between. CDR3 length: 17 amino acids. The germline V gene encodes CDR1 SGHAT and CDR2 FQNNGV. The CDR3 DNA reads TGTGCCAGCAGCTTAGATGAGGTGGGAGCGATGTACAATGGCGAGTTCTTC. The encoded protein is CASSLDEVGAMYNGEFF.

The chain combines TRBV11-2 with TRBJ2-7, with 11 nucleotides matching TRBD2. CDR1 is SGHAT, CDR2 FQNNGV, per germline. V lost 5 bases to trimming and J lost 5 bases; unmatched junction nucleotides: 17. The CDR3 runs to 18 residues. CDR3 amino acids: CASSLRTTSGEKAHEQYF. The CDR3 DNA reads TGTGCCAGCAGCCTCCGCACGACTAGCGGGGAGAAGGCCCACGAGCAGTACTTC.

A note on this clonotype: With a much larger clone just one base away, this may be a read error. J is TRBJ2-3 and V is TRBV30; D is unclear. The V gene lost 5 bases and the J gene lost 3 bases, with 12 bases spanning the gap. The CDR3 sequence is 13 residues long. Per germline, CDR1 GTSNPN and CDR2 SVGIG (reference sequence). This CDR3 is CAWGRNPTDTQYF. In DNA, the CDR3 is TGTGCCTGGGGTCGCAACCCAACAGATACGCAGTATTTT.

The chain recombines TRBV29-1 with TRBJ2-7; D is possibly TRBD1 (6 bases). Germline lookup yields CDR1 SQVTM and CDR2 ANQGSEA. This CDR3 comprises 15 residues. CDR3 DNA sequence: TGCAGTGTTACCAGGGCAGGGGTTTCCCTAAGAATGGAGTACTTC. Protein sequence: CSVTRAGVSLRMEYF.

Turning to this clonotype: This may arise from a read error, as a much more abundant clone is one base away. V gene TRBV6-1 combines with J gene TRBJ1-5; no clear D gene. The CDR3 has 16 residues. The germline V gene has CDR1 MNHNS and CDR2 SASEGT. CDR3 sequence: CASSEISGHSNQPKHF. CDR3 nucleotide sequence: TGTGCCAGCAGTGAAATATCTGGGCATAGCAATCAGCCCAAGCATTTT.

As concerns this clonotype: One end of the junction fails to match germline, which may point to a read error. The chain carries TRBV11-2 and TRBJ2-1; TRBD2 matches 8 bases. This CDR3 is 18 amino acids long. Germline V gene data show CDR1 as SGHAT and CDR2 as FQNNGV. The chain's CDR3 is CASNLAGGGRRSNNEQFF. In DNA form, the CDR3 reads TGTGCCAGCAACTTAGCCGGGGGCGGGAGGAGATCCAACAATGAGCAGTTCTTC.

This sequence joins TRBV5-4 and TRBJ2-7, with TRBD2 matching 7 bases. V was clipped by 3 bases and J by 2 bases; unmatched bases: 8. Germline V gene data show CDR1 as SGHNT and CDR2 as YYREEE (reference sequence). The CDR3 extends over 15 amino acids. For the CDR3, the DNA is TGTGCCAGCAGCTCTACCGGGACTAAGACCTACGAGCAGTACTTC. The encoded protein is CASSSTGTKTYEQYF.

On this clonotype: Since a much larger clone is just one base distant, this may be a read error. This rearrangement joins TRBV10-2 to TRBJ1-1; D is uncertain. This CDR3 is built from 12 residues. Germline V gene data show CDR1 as WSHSY and CDR2 as SAAADI. CDR3 coding DNA: TGCTCCAGCGGGCGGGGGAACACTGAAGCTTTCTTT. Its protein is CSSGRGNTEAFF.

Many counts were recorded for this clonotype. V and J are TRBV5-4 and TRBJ2-1; the match to TRBD2 covers 9 bases. Germline CDR1 SGHNT, CDR2 YYREEE (reference sequence). V lost 0 bases, J lost 7 bases, and 5 bases stayed unmatched. CDR3 length: 15 amino acids. The CDR3 loop is CASSLDSGSFNEQFF. Here the CDR3 DNA reads TGTGCCAGCAGCTTGGATAGCGGGAGCTTTAATGAGCAGTTCTTC.

The CDR3 spells CSVEDSRTGTDTQYF. As DNA, the CDR3 is TGCAGCGTTGAAGATAGTAGGACAGGGACAGATACGCAGTATTTT. The gene calls are TRBV29-1 and TRBJ2-3; TRBD1 aligns across 8 bases. CDR3 length equals 15 residues. V gave up 0 bases and J gave up 3 bases; unmatched junction bases: 5. Germline V gene lookup returns CDR1 SQVTM and CDR2 ANQGSEA.